Listed below are T cell receptor beta chains from one sample, sequenced in a study of blood T cell repertoires in COVID-19. The data were produced by immunoSEQ multiplex PCR, yet TCRdb's version contains in-frame clones alone and is incomplete. The sample holds under 200,000 clones, approximately 86% seen once. Sequencing input: peripheral blood. The receptors stem from a man aged 70-80 years with acute or convalescent COVID-19. Both conserved end residues are trimmed from each CDR3. The order of the fields is V gene, D gene, J gene, CDR3 protein. A D gene is named only where the DNA matches it firmly.

V: TRBV7-2; D: TRBD1; J: TRBJ1-2; CDR3: ASSLGQGEYGYT
V: TRBV11-2; D: NA; J: TRBJ2-2; CDR3: ASSRALAGELF
V: TRBV19; D: NA; J: TRBJ2-5; CDR3: ASSISPGPQETQY
V: TRBV2; D: NA; J: TRBJ2-1; CDR3: ASLDRSSYNEQF
V: TRBV2; D: TRBD1; J: TRBJ1-2; CDR3: ASTSLGDRGYT
V: TRBV29-1; D: NA; J: TRBJ2-5; CDR3: SVTTGRQETQY
V: TRBV20-1; D: NA; J: TRBJ2-3; CDR3: SASGVSSTDTQY
V: TRBV18; D: TRBD1; J: TRBJ1-2; CDR3: ASSRSDRTGDGYT
V: TRBV25-1; D: NA; J: TRBJ1-2; CDR3: ASSERSLYGYT
V: TRBV6-5; D: NA; J: TRBJ1-2; CDR3: ASSLGEGSGYT
V: TRBV5-1; D: NA; J: TRBJ2-3; CDR3: ASSPLGPPDTQY
V: TRBV9; D: NA; J: TRBJ2-2; CDR3: ASRARAADTGELF
V: TRBV5-1; D: NA; J: TRBJ2-1; CDR3: ASSYAGQTYNEQF
V: TRBV4-2; D: TRBD2; J: TRBJ2-7; CDR3: ASSQVLSSGSSYEQY
V: TRBV16; D: NA; J: TRBJ1-4; CDR3: ASSRDSGNFNEKLF
V: TRBV27; D: NA; J: TRBJ2-7; CDR3: ASSLSVPNYEQY
V: TRBV6-5; D: TRBD1; J: TRBJ2-7; CDR3: ASSYQGTGPYEQY
V: TRBV30; D: NA; J: TRBJ2-2; CDR3: AWSRTGELF
V: TRBV4-1; D: TRBD1; J: TRBJ2-7; CDR3: ASSRDRGSYEQY
V: TRBV3-1/TRBV3-2; D: NA; J: TRBJ1-2; CDR3: ASSHLSRVDYGYT
V: TRBV28; D: NA; J: TRBJ1-5; CDR3: ASSRNSDSNQPQH
V: TRBV23-1; D: NA; J: TRBJ2-7; CDR3: ASSTQVVWSEQY
V: TRBV4-1; D: TRBD1; J: TRBJ2-2; CDR3: ASSQRDSMWELF
V: TRBV12-3/TRBV12-4; D: NA; J: TRBJ1-5; CDR3: ASSAGVQPQH
V: TRBV7-2; D: TRBD1; J: TRBJ2-7; CDR3: ASSLITGAYEQY
V: TRBV6-5; D: NA; J: TRBJ1-4; CDR3: ASYLGGELF
V: TRBV29-1; D: NA; J: TRBJ1-4; CDR3: SVGQSDREKLF
V: TRBV5-1; D: TRBD2; J: TRBJ2-5; CDR3: ASSQLAGGQETQY
V: TRBV20-1; D: TRBD2; J: TRBJ2-3; CDR3: SAGIAGGGC
V: TRBV24-1; D: TRBD1; J: TRBJ1-5; CDR3: ATSDLQGDSNQPQH
V: TRBV6-5; D: TRBD1; J: TRBJ1-6; CDR3: ASSFPTGVQNSPLH
V: TRBV5-1; D: NA; J: TRBJ1-2; CDR3: ASRSATGFDYGYT
V: TRBV4-1; D: NA; J: TRBJ1-5; CDR3: ASSPGRVNSNQPQH
V: TRBV6-5; D: NA; J: TRBJ2-1; CDR3: ASRGSSYNEQF
V: TRBV5-4; D: TRBD1; J: TRBJ2-7; CDR3: ASLKDREAYEQY
V: TRBV15; D: NA; J: TRBJ2-1; CDR3: ATSRDYPGANEQF
V: TRBV29-1; D: NA; J: TRBJ1-1; CDR3: SAVDTVEAF
V: TRBV18; D: NA; J: TRBJ1-5; CDR3: ASSPSKADQPQH
V: TRBV7-9; D: NA; J: TRBJ1-4; CDR3: ASSRTGTAEKLF
V: TRBV20-1; D: NA; J: TRBJ1-4; CDR3: SAELNEKLF
V: TRBV19; D: TRBD1; J: TRBJ2-6; CDR3: ASSPTGQGANVLT
V: TRBV28; D: NA; J: TRBJ1-1; CDR3: ASCPTGHLMNTEAF
V: TRBV19; D: TRBD1; J: TRBJ2-6; CDR3: ASSISPGQGAFSGANVLT